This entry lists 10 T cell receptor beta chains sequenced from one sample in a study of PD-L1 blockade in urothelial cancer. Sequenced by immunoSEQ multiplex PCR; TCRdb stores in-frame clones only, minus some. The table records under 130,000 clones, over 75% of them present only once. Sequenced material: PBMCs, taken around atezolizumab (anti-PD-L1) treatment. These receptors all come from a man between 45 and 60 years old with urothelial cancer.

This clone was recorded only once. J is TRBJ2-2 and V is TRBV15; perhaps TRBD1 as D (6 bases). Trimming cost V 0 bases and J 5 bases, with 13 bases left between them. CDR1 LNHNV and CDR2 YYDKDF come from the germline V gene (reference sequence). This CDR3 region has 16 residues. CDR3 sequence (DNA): TGTGCCACCAGCAGAGATGAAACAGGGTCAACCGGGGAGCTGTTTTTT. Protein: CATSRDETGSTGELFF.

CDR3 loop: CASSPYVEETQYF. CDR3 bases: TGTGCCAGCTCACCCTACGTGGAGGAGACCCAGTACTTC. This chain links TRBV18 with TRBJ2-5; D is uncertain. The V end lost 3 bases, the J end lost 5 bases, and 10 bases lay between the germline ends. The germline CDR1 and CDR2 sequences are KGHSH and LQKENI. This CDR3 is built from 13 residues.

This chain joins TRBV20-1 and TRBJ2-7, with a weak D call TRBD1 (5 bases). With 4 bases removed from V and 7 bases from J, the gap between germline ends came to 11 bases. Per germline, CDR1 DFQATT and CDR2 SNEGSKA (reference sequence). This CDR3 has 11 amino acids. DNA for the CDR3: TGCAGTGCTAAGGGGTTGGTAGAGCAGTACTTC. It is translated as CSAKGLVEQYF.

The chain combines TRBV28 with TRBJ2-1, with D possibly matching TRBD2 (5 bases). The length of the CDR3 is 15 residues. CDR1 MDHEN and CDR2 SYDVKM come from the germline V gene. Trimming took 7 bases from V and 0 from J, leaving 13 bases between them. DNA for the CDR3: TGTGCCAGCACCATAGCTGGGAGCTCCTACAATGAGCAGTTCTTC. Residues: CASTIAGSSYNEQFF.

The CDR3 is CASSSYFASGESEKLFF. Written as DNA, the CDR3 is TGTGCCAGCAGTTCCTACTTCGCATCAGGGGAGAGTGAAAAACTGTTTTTT. This chain uses TRBV28 with TRBJ1-4, with a weak D call TRBD1 (6 bases). This CDR3 comprises 17 residues. With 4 bases removed from V and 7 bases from J, the gap between germline ends came to 22 bases. CDR1 is MDHEN, CDR2 SYDVKM, per germline.

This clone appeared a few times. CDR3 DNA sequence: TGTGCCAGCAGCTTCGTAGCGGATAAAGGCGAGCAGTACTTC. Translation: CASSFVADKGEQYF. This chain uses TRBV7-8 with TRBJ2-7; perhaps TRBD2 as D (6 bases). CDR1 is SGHVS, CDR2 FQNEAQ, per germline. Trimming removed 3 bases from V and 6 bases from J, with 15 bases in between. This CDR3 has 14 residues. Supplemented by reference TRBV7-8 and TRBJ2-7, the full variable domain reads GAGVSQSPRYKVAKRGQDVALRCDPISGHVSLFWYQQALGQGPEFLTYFQNEAQLDKSGLPSDRFFAERPEGSVSTLKIQRTQQEDSAVYLCASSFVADKGEQYFGPGTRLTVT.

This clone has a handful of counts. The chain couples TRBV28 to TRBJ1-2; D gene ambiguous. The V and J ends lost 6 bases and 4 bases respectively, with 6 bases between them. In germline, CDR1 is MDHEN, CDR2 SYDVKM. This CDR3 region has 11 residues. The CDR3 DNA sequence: TGTGCCAGCAGCACCGGCTATGGCTACACCTTC. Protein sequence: CASSTGYGYTF.

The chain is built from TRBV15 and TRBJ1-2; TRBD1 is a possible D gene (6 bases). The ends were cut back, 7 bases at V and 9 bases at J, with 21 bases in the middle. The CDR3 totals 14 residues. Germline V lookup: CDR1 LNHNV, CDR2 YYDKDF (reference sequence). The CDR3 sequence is CATTTSGRGRRYTF. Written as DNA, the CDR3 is TGTGCCACCACTACAAGTGGCAGGGGAAGGCGCTACACCTTC. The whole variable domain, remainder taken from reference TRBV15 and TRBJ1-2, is DAMVIQNPRYQVTQFGKPVTLSCSQTLNHNVMYWYQQKSSQAPKLLFHYYDKDFNNEADTPDNFQSRRPNTSFCFLDIRSPGLGDTAMYLCATTTSGRGRRYTFGSGTRLTVV.

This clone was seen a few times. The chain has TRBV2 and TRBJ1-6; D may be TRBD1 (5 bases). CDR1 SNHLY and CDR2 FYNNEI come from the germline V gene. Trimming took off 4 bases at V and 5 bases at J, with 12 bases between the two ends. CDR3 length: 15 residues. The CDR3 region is CASSALGLNNSPLHF. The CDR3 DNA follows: TGTGCCAGCAGTGCCTTGGGGCTAAATAATTCACCCCTCCACTTT.

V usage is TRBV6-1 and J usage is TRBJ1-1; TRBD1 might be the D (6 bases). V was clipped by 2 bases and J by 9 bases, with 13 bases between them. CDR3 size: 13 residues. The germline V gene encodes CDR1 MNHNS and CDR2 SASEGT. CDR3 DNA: TGTGCCAGCAGTGAATTGAGGCAGGGGAAAGCTTTCTTT. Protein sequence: CASSELRQGKAFF.